This T cell receptor (beta chain) was captured in a study of blood T cell repertoires in COVID-19. About the study: PBMCs, B-cell-depleted T cells, or T cells provided the cDNA or gDNA that made up the material.

TCRdb's copy holds only in-frame clones and misses some; the assay was immunoSEQ multiplex PCR. The table has roughly 250,000 clones, 85% to 90% seen once. The sample taken for sequencing was peripheral blood. The source of this sequence is a woman aged 40 to 50 with acute or convalescent COVID-19.

The CDR3 DNA reads TGTGCCAGCAGCTCCCGACAGGGCCTCACAGATACGCAGTATTTT. Translating gives CASSSRQGLTDTQYF. This chain links TRBV11-3 with TRBJ2-3, with 7 nucleotides matching TRBD1. With V trimmed by 4 bases and J by 2 bases, 6 bases remained unmatched. The CDR3 extends over 15 amino acids. Germline values: CDR1 SGHNT, CDR2 YENEEA.